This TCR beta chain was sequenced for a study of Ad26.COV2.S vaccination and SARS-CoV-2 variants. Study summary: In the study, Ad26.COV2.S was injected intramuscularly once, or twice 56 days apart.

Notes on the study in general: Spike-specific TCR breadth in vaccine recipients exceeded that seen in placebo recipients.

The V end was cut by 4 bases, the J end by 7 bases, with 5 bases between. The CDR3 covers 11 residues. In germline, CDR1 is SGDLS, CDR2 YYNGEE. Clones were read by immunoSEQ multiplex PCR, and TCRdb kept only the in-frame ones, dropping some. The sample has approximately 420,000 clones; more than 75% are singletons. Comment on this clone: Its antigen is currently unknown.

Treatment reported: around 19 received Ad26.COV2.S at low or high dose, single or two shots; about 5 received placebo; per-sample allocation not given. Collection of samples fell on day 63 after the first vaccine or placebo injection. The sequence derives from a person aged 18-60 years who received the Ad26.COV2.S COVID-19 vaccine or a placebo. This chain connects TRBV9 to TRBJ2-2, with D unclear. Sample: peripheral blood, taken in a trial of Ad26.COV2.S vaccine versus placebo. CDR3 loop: CASSSGGELFF. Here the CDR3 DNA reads TGTGCCAGCAGCTCCGGCGGGGAGCTGTTTTTT.